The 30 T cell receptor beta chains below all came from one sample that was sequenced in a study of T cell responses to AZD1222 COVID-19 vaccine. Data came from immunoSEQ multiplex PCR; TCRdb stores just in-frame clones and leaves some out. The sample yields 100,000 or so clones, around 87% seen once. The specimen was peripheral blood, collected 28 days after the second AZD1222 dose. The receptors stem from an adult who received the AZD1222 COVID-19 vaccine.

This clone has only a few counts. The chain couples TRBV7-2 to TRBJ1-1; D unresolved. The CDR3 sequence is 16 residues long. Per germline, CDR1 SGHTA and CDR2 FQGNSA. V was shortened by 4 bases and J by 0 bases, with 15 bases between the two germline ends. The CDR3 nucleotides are TGTGCCAGCAGCTCCGACCGTTACTCAATGAACACTGAAGCTTTCTTT. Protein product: CASSSDRYSMNTEAFF. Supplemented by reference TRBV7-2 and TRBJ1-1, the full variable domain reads GAGVSQSPSNKVTEKGKDVELRCDPISGHTALYWYRQSLGQGLEFLIYFQGNSAPDKSGLPSDRFSAERTGGSVSTLTIQRTQQEDSAVYLCASSSDRYSMNTEAFFGQGTRLTVV.

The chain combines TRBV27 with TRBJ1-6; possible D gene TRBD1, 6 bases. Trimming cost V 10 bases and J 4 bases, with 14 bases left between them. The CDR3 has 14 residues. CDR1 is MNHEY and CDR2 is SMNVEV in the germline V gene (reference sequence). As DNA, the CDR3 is TGTGCCACCGCCGGGACAACGTATAATTCACCCCTCCACTTT. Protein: CATAGTTYNSPLHF.

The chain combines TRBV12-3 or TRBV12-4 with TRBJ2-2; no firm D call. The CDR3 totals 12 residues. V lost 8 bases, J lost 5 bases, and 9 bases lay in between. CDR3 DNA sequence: TGTGCCAGCGCTTGGGTTACCGGGGAGCTGTTTTTT. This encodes CASAWVTGELFF.

The CDR3 region is CASRPSGANVLTF. The CDR3 DNA is TGTGCCAGCAGGCCCTCTGGGGCCAACGTCCTGACTTTC. The chain joins TRBV12-3 or TRBV12-4 to TRBJ2-6; no definite D call. V was pared by 6 bases and J by 0 bases, with 3 bases between. The CDR3 sequence is 13 residues long.

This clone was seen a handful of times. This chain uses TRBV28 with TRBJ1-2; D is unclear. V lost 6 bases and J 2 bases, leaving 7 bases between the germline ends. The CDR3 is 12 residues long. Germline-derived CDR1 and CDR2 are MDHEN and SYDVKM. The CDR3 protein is CASRTLNYGYTF. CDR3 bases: TGTGCCAGCAGGACACTGAACTATGGCTACACCTTC.

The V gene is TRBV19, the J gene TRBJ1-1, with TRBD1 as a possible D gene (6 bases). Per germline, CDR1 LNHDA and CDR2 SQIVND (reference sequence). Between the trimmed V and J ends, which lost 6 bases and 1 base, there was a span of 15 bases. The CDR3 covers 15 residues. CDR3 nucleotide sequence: TGTGCCAGTAGACACCGGGGGACACCGAACACTGAAGCTTTCTTT. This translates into CASRHRGTPNTEAFF.

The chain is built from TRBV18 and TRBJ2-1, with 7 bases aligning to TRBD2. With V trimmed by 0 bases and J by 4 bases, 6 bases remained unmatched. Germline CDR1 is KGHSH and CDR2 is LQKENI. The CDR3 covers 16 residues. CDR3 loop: CASSPPSGAKYNEQFF. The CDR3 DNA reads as TGTGCCAGCTCACCACCGAGCGGGGCTAAGTACAATGAGCAGTTCTTC.

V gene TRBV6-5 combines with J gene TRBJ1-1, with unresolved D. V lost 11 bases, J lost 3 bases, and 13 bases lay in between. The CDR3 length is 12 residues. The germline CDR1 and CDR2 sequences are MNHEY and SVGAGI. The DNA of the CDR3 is TGTGCCGACCGACGACACGACACTGAAGCTTTCTTT. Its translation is CADRRHDTEAFF.

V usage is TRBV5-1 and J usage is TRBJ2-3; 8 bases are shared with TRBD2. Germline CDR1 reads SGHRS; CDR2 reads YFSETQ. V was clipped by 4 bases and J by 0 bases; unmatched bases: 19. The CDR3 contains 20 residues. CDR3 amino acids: CASSGLGGGSPTASTDTQYF. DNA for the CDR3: TGCGCCAGCAGCGGCCTGGGCGGGGGGTCCCCTACCGCTAGCACAGATACGCAGTATTTT.

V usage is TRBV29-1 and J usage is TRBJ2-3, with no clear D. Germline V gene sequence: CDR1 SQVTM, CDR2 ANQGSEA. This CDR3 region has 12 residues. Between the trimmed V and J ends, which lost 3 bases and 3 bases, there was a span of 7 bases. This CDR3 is CSVDSNTDTQYF. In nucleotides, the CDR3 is TGCAGCGTTGACTCGAATACAGATACGCAGTATTTT.

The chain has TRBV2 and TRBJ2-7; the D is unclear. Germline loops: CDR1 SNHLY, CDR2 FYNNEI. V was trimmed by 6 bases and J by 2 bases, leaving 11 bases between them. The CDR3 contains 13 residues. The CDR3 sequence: CASRANSPYEQYF. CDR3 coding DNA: TGTGCCAGCAGGGCGAACAGTCCCTACGAGCAGTACTTC.

CDR3 nucleotides: TGTGCCAGCAGCCAAGATAGAACCTACGAGCAGTACTTC. As protein: CASSQDRTYEQYF. The rearrangement uses TRBV4-2 and TRBJ2-7; D is uncertain. Germline lookup yields CDR1 LGHNA and CDR2 YNFKEQ. The CDR3 has 13 residues. Trimming took 0 bases from V and 2 from J, leaving 5 bases between them.

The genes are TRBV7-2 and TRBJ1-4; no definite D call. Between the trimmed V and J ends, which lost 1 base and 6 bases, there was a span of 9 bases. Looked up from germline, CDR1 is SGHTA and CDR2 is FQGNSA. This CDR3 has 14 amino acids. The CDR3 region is CASSLGGIDEKLFF. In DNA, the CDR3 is TGTGCCAGCAGCTTAGGAGGGATTGATGAAAAACTGTTTTTT.

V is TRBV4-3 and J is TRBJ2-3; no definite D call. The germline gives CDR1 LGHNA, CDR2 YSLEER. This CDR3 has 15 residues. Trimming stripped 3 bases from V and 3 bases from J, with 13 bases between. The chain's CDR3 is CASSHLTDGTDTQYF. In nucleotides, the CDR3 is TGCGCCAGCAGCCATCTCACGGACGGGACAGATACGCAGTATTTT.

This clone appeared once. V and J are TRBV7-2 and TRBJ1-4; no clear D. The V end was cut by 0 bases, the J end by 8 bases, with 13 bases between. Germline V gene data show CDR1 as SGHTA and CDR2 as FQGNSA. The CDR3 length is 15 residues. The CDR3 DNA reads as TGTGCCAGCAGCTTAGCGCCACGGTTGGGGGAAAAACTGTTTTTT. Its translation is CASSLAPRLGEKLFF.

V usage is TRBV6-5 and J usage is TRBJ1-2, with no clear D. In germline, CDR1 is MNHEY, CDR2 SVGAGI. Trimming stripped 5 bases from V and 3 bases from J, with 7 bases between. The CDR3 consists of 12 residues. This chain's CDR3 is CASSRRDYGYTF. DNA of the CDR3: TGTGCCAGCAGTCGTCGAGACTATGGCTACACCTTC.

The CDR3 sequence: CATMGRLNTGELFF. The DNA of the CDR3 is TGTGCCACCATGGGACGATTGAACACCGGGGAGCTGTTTTTT. V and J are TRBV28 and TRBJ2-2; D tentatively reads TRBD1 or TRBD2 (5 bases each). Germline values: CDR1 MDHEN, CDR2 SYDVKM. The CDR3 covers 14 residues. Trimming pared 10 bases from V and 1 base from J, leaving 13 bases between. The full variable domain, rest sourced from reference TRBV28 and TRBJ2-2, is DVKVTQSSRYLVKRTGEKVFLECVQDMDHENMFWYRQDPGLGLRLIYFSYDVKMKEKGDIPEGYSVSREKKERFSLILESASTNQTSMYLCATMGRLNTGELFFGEGSRLTVL.

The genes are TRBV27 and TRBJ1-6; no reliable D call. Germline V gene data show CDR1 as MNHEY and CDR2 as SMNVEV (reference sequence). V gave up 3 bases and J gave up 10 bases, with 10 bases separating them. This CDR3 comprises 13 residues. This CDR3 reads CASSLAADSPLHF. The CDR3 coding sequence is TGTGCCAGCAGTTTGGCAGCTGACTCACCCCTCCACTTT.

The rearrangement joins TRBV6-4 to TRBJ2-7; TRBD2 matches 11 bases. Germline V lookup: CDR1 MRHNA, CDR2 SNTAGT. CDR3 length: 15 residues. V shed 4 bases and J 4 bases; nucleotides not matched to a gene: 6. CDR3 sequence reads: CASSAFSGGAYEQYF. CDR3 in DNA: TGTGCCAGCAGTGCCTTTAGCGGGGGGGCTTACGAGCAGTACTTC.

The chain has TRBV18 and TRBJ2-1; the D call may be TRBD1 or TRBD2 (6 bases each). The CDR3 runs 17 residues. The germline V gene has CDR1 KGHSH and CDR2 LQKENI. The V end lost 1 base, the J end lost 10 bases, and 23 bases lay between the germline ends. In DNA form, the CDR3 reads TGTGCCAGCTCACCACTAATGGGGGCCGACCTAGCGCAGGAGCAGTTCTTC. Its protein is CASSPLMGADLAQEQFF.

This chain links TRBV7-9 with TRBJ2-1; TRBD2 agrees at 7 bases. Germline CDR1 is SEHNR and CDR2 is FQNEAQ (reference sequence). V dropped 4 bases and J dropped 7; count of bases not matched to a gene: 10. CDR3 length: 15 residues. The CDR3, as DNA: TGTGCCAGCAGCTCGCTAGCGGACCTGGGGAATGAGCAGTTCTTC. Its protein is CASSSLADLGNEQFF.

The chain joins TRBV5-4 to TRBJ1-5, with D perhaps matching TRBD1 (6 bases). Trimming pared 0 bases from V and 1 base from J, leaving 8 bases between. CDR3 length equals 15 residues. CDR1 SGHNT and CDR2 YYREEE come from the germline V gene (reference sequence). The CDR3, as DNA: TGTGCCAGCAGCTTGGATAGGGGGAGCAATCAGCCCCAGCATTTT. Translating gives CASSLDRGSNQPQHF.

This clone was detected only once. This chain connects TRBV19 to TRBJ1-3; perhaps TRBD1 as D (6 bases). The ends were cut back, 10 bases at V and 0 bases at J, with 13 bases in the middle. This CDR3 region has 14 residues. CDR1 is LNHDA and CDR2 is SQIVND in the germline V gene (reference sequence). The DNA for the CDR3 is TGTGCCACCGTCAAAGGGGGCTCTGGAAACACCATATATTTT. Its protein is CATVKGGSGNTIYF.

CDR3 DNA sequence: TGTGCCAGTAGGACTAGCGGGAGAGTTGATGAGCAGTTCTTC. Translating it yields CASRTSGRVDEQFF. This sequence joins TRBV19 and TRBJ2-1; 12 nucleotides align to TRBD2. Germline CDR1 reads LNHDA; CDR2 reads SQIVND (reference sequence). This CDR3 region has 14 residues. The trim removed 6 bases at V and 8 bases at J, leaving 5 bases unmatched.

This CDR3 is CASSLSGTSGRAYEQYF. CDR3 DNA: TGTGCCAGCAGTCTATCCGGGACTAGCGGGAGGGCCTACGAGCAGTACTTC. The chain joins TRBV5-8 to TRBJ2-7; 16 nucleotides match TRBD2. The germline CDR1 and CDR2 sequences are SGHTS and YDEGEE. CDR3 size: 17 residues. V shed 5 bases, J shed 2 bases, and the junction held 7 bases outside the gene matches.

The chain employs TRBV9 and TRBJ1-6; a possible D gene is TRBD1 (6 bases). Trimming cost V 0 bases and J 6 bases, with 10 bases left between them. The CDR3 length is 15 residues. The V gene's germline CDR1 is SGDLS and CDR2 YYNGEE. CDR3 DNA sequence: TGTGCCAGCAGCGTAGAGGGGGGGCCTAATTCACCCCTCCACTTT. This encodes CASSVEGGPNSPLHF.

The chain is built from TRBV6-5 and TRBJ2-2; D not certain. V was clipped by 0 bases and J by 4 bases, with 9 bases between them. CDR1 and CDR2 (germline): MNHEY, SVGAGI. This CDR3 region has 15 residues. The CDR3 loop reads CASSYSGRPTGELFF. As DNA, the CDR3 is TGTGCCAGCAGTTACTCAGGCAGGCCCACCGGGGAGCTGTTTTTT.

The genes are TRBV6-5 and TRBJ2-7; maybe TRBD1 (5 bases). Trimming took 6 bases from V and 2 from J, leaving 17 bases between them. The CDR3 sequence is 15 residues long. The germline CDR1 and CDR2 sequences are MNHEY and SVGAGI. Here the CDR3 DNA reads TGTGCCAGCAGCCCCCGGACACACTTCCCCTACGAGCAGTACTTC. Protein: CASSPRTHFPYEQYF.

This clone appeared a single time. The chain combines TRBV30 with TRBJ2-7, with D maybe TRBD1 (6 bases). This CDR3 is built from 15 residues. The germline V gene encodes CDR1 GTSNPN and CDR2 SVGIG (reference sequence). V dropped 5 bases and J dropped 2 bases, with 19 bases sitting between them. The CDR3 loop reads CAWGGQRGRTYEQYF. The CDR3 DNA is TGTGCCTGGGGCGGACAGAGGGGCAGGACCTACGAGCAGTACTTC.

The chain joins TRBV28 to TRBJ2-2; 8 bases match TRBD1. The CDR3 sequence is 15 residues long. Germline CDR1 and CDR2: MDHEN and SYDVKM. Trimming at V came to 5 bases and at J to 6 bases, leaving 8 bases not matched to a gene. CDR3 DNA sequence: TGTGCCAGCAGTAACCCCCTGACAGGGGCCGGGGAGCTGTTTTTT. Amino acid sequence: CASSNPLTGAGELFF.